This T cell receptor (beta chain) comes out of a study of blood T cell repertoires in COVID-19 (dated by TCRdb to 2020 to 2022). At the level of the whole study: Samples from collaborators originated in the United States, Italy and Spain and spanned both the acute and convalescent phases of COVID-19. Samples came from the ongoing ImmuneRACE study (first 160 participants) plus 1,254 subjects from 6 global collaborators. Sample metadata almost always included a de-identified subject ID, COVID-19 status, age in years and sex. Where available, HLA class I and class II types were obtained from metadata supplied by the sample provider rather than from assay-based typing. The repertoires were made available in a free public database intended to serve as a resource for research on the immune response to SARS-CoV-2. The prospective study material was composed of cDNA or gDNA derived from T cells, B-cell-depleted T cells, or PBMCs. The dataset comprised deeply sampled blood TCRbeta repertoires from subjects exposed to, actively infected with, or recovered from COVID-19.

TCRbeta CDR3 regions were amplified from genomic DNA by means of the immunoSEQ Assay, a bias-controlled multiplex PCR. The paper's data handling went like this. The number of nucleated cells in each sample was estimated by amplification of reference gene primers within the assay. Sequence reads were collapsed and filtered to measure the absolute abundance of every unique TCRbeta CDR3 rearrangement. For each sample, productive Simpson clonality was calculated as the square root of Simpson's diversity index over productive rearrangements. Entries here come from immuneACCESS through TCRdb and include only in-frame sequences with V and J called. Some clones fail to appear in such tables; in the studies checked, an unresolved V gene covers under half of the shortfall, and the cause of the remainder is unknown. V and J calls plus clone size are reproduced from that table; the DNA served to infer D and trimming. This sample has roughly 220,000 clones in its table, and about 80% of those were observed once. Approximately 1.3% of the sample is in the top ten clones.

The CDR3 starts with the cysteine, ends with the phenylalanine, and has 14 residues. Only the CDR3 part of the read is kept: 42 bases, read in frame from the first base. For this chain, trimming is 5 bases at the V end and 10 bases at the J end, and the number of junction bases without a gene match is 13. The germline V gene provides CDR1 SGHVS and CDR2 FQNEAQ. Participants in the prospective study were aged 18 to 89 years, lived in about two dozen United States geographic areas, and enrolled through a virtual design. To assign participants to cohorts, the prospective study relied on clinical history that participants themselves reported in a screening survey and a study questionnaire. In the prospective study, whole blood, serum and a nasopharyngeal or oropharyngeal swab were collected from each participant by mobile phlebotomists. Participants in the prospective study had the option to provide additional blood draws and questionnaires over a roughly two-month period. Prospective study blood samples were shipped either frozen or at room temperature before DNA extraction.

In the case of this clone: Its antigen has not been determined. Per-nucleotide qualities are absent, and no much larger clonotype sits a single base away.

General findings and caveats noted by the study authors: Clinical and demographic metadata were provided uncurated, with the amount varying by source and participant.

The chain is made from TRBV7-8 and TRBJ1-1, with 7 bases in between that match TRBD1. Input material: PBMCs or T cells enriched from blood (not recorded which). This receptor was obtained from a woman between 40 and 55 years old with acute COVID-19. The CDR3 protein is CASSPMTGPQGAFF. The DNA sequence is TGTGCCAGCAGCCCCATGACAGGGCCACAGGGAGCTTTCTTT.